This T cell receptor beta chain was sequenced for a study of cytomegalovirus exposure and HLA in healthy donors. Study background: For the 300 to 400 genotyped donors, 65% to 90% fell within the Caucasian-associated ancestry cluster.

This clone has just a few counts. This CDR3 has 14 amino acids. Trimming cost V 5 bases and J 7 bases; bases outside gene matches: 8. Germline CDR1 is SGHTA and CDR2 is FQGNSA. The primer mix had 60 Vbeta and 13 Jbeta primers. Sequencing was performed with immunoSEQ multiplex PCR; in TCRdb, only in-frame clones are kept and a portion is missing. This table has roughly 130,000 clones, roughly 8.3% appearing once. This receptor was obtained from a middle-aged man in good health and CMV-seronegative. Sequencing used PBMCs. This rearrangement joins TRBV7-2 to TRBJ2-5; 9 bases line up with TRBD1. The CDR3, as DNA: TGTGCCAGCAGCGTCGGGACAGGGATCGGGACCCAGTACTTC. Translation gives CASSVGTGIGTQYF.